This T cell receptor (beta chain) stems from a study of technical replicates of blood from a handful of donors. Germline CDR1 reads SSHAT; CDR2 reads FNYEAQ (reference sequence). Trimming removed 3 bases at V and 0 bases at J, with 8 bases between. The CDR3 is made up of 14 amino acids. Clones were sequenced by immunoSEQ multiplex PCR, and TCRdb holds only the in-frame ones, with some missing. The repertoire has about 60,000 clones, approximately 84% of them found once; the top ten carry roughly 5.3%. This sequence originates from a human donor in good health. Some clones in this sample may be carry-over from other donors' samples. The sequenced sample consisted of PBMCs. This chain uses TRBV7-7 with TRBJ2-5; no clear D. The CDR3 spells CASSFGQNQETQYF. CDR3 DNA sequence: TGTGCCAGCAGCTTTGGCCAGAACCAAGAGACCCAGTACTTC.